These 20 T cell receptor beta chains were all obtained from the same sample, sequenced in a study of blood T cell repertoires in COVID-19. Measured with immunoSEQ multiplex PCR; TCRdb has only the in-frame clones, and not every one. The sample has tens of thousands of clones; 82% are singletons. Sequenced input: peripheral blood. The receptors derive from a woman aged 60-70 years with acute or convalescent COVID-19.

The chain uses TRBV6-6 and TRBJ2-2, with 8 nucleotides matching TRBD2. V gave up 8 bases and J gave up 0 bases; unmatched junction bases: 2. The germline V gene has CDR1 MNHNY and CDR2 SVGAGI (reference sequence). The CDR3 has 14 residues. The CDR3 loop reads CASRGGANTGELFF. CDR3 DNA sequence: TGTGCCAGCCGGGGGGGTGCGAACACCGGGGAGCTGTTTTTT.

This clone occurred once. The rearrangement links TRBV6-2 or TRBV6-3 to TRBJ1-1; 10 bases match TRBD1. The J segment lost 10 bases and the V segment lost 5 bases, leaving 4 bases of the junction unmatched. The CDR3 spans 12 residues. Germline-derived CDR1 and CDR2 are MNHEY and SVGEGT. This CDR3 is CASSTTGGTAFF. CDR3 in DNA: TGTGCCAGCAGTACGACAGGGGGCACAGCTTTCTTT.

The rearrangement joins TRBV7-2 to TRBJ1-6; D possibly corresponds to TRBD1 (5 bases). This CDR3 is built from 16 residues. V gave up 2 bases and J gave up 9 bases, with 17 bases separating them. Germline assignment: CDR1 SGHTA and CDR2 FQGNSA. The CDR3 region is CASSLTLTGARSPLHF. The CDR3 DNA follows: TGTGCCAGCAGCTTAACGCTTACTGGGGCACGTTCACCCCTCCACTTT. Variable domain in full (rest from reference TRBV7-2 and TRBJ1-6): GAGVSQSPSNKVTEKGKDVELRCDPISGHTALYWYRQSLGQGLEFLIYFQGNSAPDKSGLPSDRFSAERTGGSVSTLTIQRTQQEDSAVYLCASSLTLTGARSPLHFGNGTRLTVT.

The chain is built from TRBV24-1 and TRBJ2-5; D possibly corresponds to TRBD2 (5 bases). This CDR3 has 15 amino acids. The germline V gene encodes CDR1 KGHDR and CDR2 SFDVKD. V was shortened by 4 bases and J by 5 bases, with 16 bases between the two germline ends. The CDR3 region has the DNA TGTGCCACCAGTGACCCCCCACGGTCGGGGGAGACCCAGTACTTC. Translating it yields CATSDPPRSGETQYF.

This clone has only one observation. The genes are TRBV27 and TRBJ1-5, with a weak D call TRBD1 (5 bases). This CDR3 contains 15 residues. From germline, CDR1 is MNHEY and CDR2 SMNVEV (reference sequence). The V end was cut by 6 bases, the J end by 0 bases, with 12 bases between. The DNA for the CDR3 is TGTGCCAGCAGACCGCCTACAGGTAGCAATCAGCCCCAGCATTTT. Its translation is CASRPPTGSNQPQHF.

In its sample, this clone was seen a few times. The V gene is TRBV6-2 or TRBV6-3, the J gene TRBJ1-1; tentative D call: TRBD1 (5 bases). This CDR3 is built from 15 residues. V gave up 4 bases and J gave up 6 bases, with 18 bases separating them. Per germline, CDR1 MNHEY and CDR2 SVGEGT. In DNA, the CDR3 is TGTGCCAGCAGTTTCCCTTACGGGGGGAGGGCTGAAGCTTTCTTT. This sequence encodes CASSFPYGGRAEAFF.

The rearrangement links TRBV4-2 to TRBJ1-2, with D possibly being TRBD1 (5 bases). Germline loops: CDR1 LGHNA, CDR2 YNFKEQ. The CDR3 has 16 amino acids. Trimming removed 4 bases at V and 2 bases at J, with 17 bases between. The CDR3 loop reads CASSPAGETRNYGYTF. The CDR3 DNA sequence: TGTGCCAGCAGCCCGGCGGGGGAGACTAGAAACTATGGCTACACCTTC.

This clone was observed once. The CDR3 spells CASSYSTGGGTDTQYF. CDR3 sequence (DNA): TGTGCCAGCAGTTACTCAACCGGGGGAGGGACAGATACGCAGTATTTT. The chain links TRBV6-5 to TRBJ2-3; 7 bases are shared with TRBD2. CDR1 is MNHEY and CDR2 is SVGAGI in the germline V gene. The junction had 6 bases not matched to a gene; V was cut back by 0 bases and J by 3 bases. The CDR3 sequence is 16 residues long.

The rearrangement joins TRBV18 to TRBJ1-1; TRBD1 might be the D (5 bases). This CDR3 has 14 residues. With 5 bases removed from V and 3 bases from J, the gap between germline ends came to 13 bases. Germline CDR1 is KGHSH and CDR2 is LQKENI. The CDR3 nucleotides read TGTGCCAGCTCATCAGGGCCCGGGTACACTGAAGCTTTCTTT. It specifies CASSSGPGYTEAFF.

Only one count was recorded for this clone. J is TRBJ2-3 and V is TRBV5-1; 8 bases match TRBD1. The J segment lost 0 bases and the V segment lost 4 bases, leaving 4 bases of the junction unmatched. The CDR3 consists of 15 residues. Germline V gene lookup returns CDR1 SGHRS and CDR2 YFSETQ. CDR3 sequence reads: CASSRRQGSTDTQYF. DNA of the CDR3: TGCGCCAGCAGCCGGAGACAGGGGAGCACAGATACGCAGTATTTT.

The rearrangement uses TRBV5-5 and TRBJ1-5, with D uncertain. CDR3 length: 15 amino acids. The germline V gene encodes CDR1 SGHKS and CDR2 YYEKEE (reference sequence). V was trimmed by 0 bases and J by 6 bases, leaving 13 bases between them. The CDR3 here is CASSLAGGAPQPQHF. In DNA, the CDR3 is TGTGCCAGCAGCTTGGCTGGCGGCGCACCTCAGCCCCAGCATTTT.

This rearrangement joins TRBV10-3 to TRBJ2-7; the match to TRBD1 covers 7 bases. Germline CDR1 reads ENHRY; CDR2 reads SYGVKD. This CDR3 spans 12 amino acids. J gave up 10 bases and V 0 bases, and 3 bases lay outside the gene matches. The CDR3 DNA reads as TGTGCCATCAGTGAGTCGCGACAGGGACAGTACTTC. As protein: CAISESRQGQYF.

V and J are TRBV27 and TRBJ2-7; 7 bases line up with TRBD2. The CDR3 is 14 residues long. Germline CDR1 reads MNHEY; CDR2 reads SMNVEV (reference sequence). V lost 5 bases and J lost 3; bases outside the gene matches: 7. Written as DNA, the CDR3 is TGTGCCAGCAGTAGACAGACGGGAGGCTACGAGCAGTACTTC. This gives the protein CASSRQTGGYEQYF.

The chain uses TRBV3-1 (or the pseudogene TRBV3-2) and TRBJ1-1, with D unclear. Trimming left V 1 base short and J 4 bases short, with 7 bases between. Germline loops: CDR1 LGHDT, CDR2 YNNKEL (reference sequence). The CDR3 covers 13 residues. The CDR3 DNA follows: TGTGCCAGCAGCCAAGTCAGTACCACTGAAGCTTTCTTT. Amino acids: CASSQVSTTEAFF.

The gene calls are TRBV4-1 and TRBJ2-1; 7 bases agree with TRBD1. Germline CDR1 and CDR2: MGHRA and YSYEKL. The CDR3 sequence is 15 residues long. Germline trimming cut 6 bases from V and 7 bases from J; bases unmatched to any gene: 12. CDR3 nucleotides: TGCGCCAGCAGTCACGCCGGACAGGCGATTAATGAGCAGTTCTTC. Its translation is CASSHAGQAINEQFF.

This clone was seen a handful of times. The V and J genes are TRBV24-1 and TRBJ2-2; tentative D call: TRBD1 (6 bases). The ends were cut back, 4 bases at V and 2 bases at J, with 7 bases in the middle. Germline CDR1 reads KGHDR; CDR2 reads SFDVKD. The CDR3 has 14 residues. The CDR3 sequence is CATSEGQNTGELFF. The CDR3 DNA reads as TGTGCCACCAGTGAGGGACAAAACACCGGGGAGCTGTTTTTT.

The CDR3 loop reads CASGLRMTGVNQPQHF. The CDR3 DNA follows: TGTGCTAGTGGTTTGAGAATGACAGGGGTAAATCAGCCCCAGCATTTT. The V gene is TRBV12-5, the J gene TRBJ1-5; 8 positions match TRBD1. The CDR3 runs 16 residues. The V gene end was trimmed by 2 bases and the J gene end by 4 bases; junction bases not matched to a gene: 7. CDR1 is LGHNT, CDR2 FRNRAP, per germline.

The chain's CDR3 is CAIRGPMDIQYF. DNA of the CDR3: TGTGCCATCAGGGGGCCAATGGACATTCAGTACTTC. This chain connects TRBV10-3 to TRBJ2-4; weak D call: TRBD1 (5 bases). Germline-derived CDR1 and CDR2 are ENHRY and SYGVKD. The CDR3 covers 12 residues. The V end lost 6 bases, the J end lost 8 bases, and 11 bases lay between the germline ends.

The chain employs TRBV7-2 and TRBJ1-1, with D uncertain. The ends were cut back, 0 bases at V and 11 bases at J, with 10 bases in the middle. CDR3 length: 12 amino acids. Germline CDR1 and CDR2: SGHTA and FQGNSA. The CDR3 loop reads CASSLATAPAFF. CDR3 DNA sequence: TGTGCCAGCAGCTTAGCCACAGCTCCTGCTTTCTTT.

This clone was counted between two and nine times. The DNA for the CDR3 is TGTGCCAGCAGCGACGACAGTTACACTGAAGCTTTCTTT. Protein: CASSDDSYTEAFF. This chain uses TRBV5-6 with TRBJ1-1; tentatively, D is TRBD1 (5 bases). The CDR3 has 13 residues. Germline CDR1 SGHDT, CDR2 YYEEEE. V was shortened by 4 bases and J by 3 bases, with 10 bases between the two germline ends.